These 8 T cell receptor beta chains originate from one sample sequenced in a study of T-cell reconstitution after alpha-beta-depleted transplantation in children. The library targeted TCRbeta and was prepared with unique molecular identifiers. From the PCR reads, TCRdb called clonotypes with MiXCR, one entry per CDR3 protein. The repertoire holds about 610,000 distinct CDR3 sequences, with roughly 10% as singletons. This sample comprised PBMCs from the stem cell graft donor, obtained from the stem cell graft. Every receptor here comes from a human donor who donated a stem cell graft to a child with acute myeloid leukemia.

This clonotype has ten or more counts. The V and J genes are TRBV10-3 and TRBJ2-1, with 9 bases lining up with TRBD1. J was trimmed by 6 bases and V by 8 bases; bases with no gene match: 14. Germline V gives CDR1 ENHRY, CDR2 SYGVKD. CDR3 length equals 16 residues. DNA of the CDR3: TGTGCCATCGTACGAGAGAACAGGGGGCTCATCAATGAGCAGTTCTTC. It encodes CAIVRENRGLINEQFF.

This clonotype has a count of ten or more. The chain employs TRBV6-5 and TRBJ1-2; TRBD1 matches at 7 bases. Germline assignment: CDR1 MNHEY and CDR2 SVGAGI. V shed 2 bases and J 8 bases; nucleotides not matched to a gene: 5. The CDR3 loop spans 13 amino acids. The DNA for the CDR3 is TGTGCCAGCAGTTACCGGGACAGAGGCGGCTACACCTTC. Its translation is CASSYRDRGGYTF.

This clonotype was recorded at least ten times. This rearrangement joins TRBV10-3 to TRBJ1-2; unclear D gene. The CDR3 spans 12 residues. V gave up 3 bases and J gave up 2 bases, with 4 bases separating them. Germline V lookup: CDR1 ENHRY, CDR2 SYGVKD. CDR3 loop: CAISEGNYGYTF. The CDR3 DNA reads TGTGCCATCAGTGAAGGGAACTATGGCTACACCTTC.

The sample holds a few counts of this clonotype. The gene calls are TRBV7-8 and TRBJ2-7, with TRBD2 identical over 7 bases. The V and J ends lost 5 bases and 2 bases, in that order; junction bases with no gene match: 9. This CDR3 contains 15 residues. CDR1 and CDR2 (germline): SGHVS, FQNEAQ. In DNA, the CDR3 is TGTGCCAGCAGCAACTTCGGGCGGGAGACCTACGAGCAGTACTTC. Residues: CASSNFGRETYEQYF.

This rearrangement joins TRBV9 to TRBJ2-2, with a possible D match to TRBD2 (5 bases). V was cut by 6 bases and J by 0 bases, with 12 bases left in between. Germline assignment: CDR1 SGDLS and CDR2 YYNGEE. The CDR3 is 15 residues long. CDR3 nucleotide sequence: TGTGCCAGCAACGGTGATAGCGCGAACACCGGGGAGCTGTTTTTT. Its translation: CASNGDSANTGELFF.

This clonotype has more than one count but fewer than ten. This sequence joins TRBV5-1 and TRBJ2-4; 10 bases agree with TRBD2. V shed 4 bases and J 9 bases; nucleotides not matched to a gene: 13. The CDR3 runs 16 residues. The germline gives CDR1 SGHRS, CDR2 YFSETQ. The CDR3 sequence: CASSPESSGSLGIQYF. As DNA, the CDR3 is TGCGCCAGCAGCCCCGAGTCTAGCGGGAGTTTGGGCATTCAGTACTTC.

This clonotype was counted many times. V gene TRBV5-1 combines with J gene TRBJ2-7; D not certain. The CDR3 sequence is 14 residues long. V was shortened by 4 bases and J by 4 bases, with 15 bases between the two germline ends. The V gene's germline CDR1 is SGHRS and CDR2 YFSETQ. Here the CDR3 DNA reads TGCGCCAGCAGCCCGGCCGGGTTTACATACGAGCAGTACTTC. The encoded protein is CASSPAGFTYEQYF.

The chain is built from TRBV7-2 and TRBJ2-6; either TRBD1 or TRBD2 may fit D (6 bases each). V lost 1 base and J lost 4, with 11 bases in between. This CDR3 spans 16 amino acids. CDR1 SGHTA and CDR2 FQGNSA come from the germline V gene. CDR3 DNA: TGTGCCAGCAGCTTAGGGGGGGCCGGCGGGGCCAACGTCCTGACTTTC. Protein: CASSLGGAGGANVLTF.